The 19 T cell receptor beta chains below come from one sample, sequenced in a study of CD8+CD57+ T cells in acquired aplastic anemia. Whoever was chosen for sequencing had shown CD8+CD57+ cell expansion by flow cytometry. Profiling that covered TCR beta VDJ and CDR3 relied on genomic DNA as its template. TCRdb re-called the reads with MiXCR, one entry per CDR3 protein. The table records under 200,000 distinct CDR3 sequences, 48% of them present only once. Sequenced: sorted CD4+, CD8+, or CD8+CD57+ T cells (not recorded which) from PBMCs. These receptors originate from a human donor with aplastic anemia.

In its sample, this clonotype was seen many times. J is TRBJ2-2 and V is TRBV20-1; D uncertain. From germline, CDR1 is DFQATT and CDR2 SNEGSKA (reference sequence). The V end was cut by 2 bases, the J end by 0 bases, with 4 bases between. The CDR3 length is 13 residues. Here the CDR3 reads CSARWTNTGELFF. As DNA, the CDR3 is TGCAGTGCTAGATGGACGAACACCGGGGAGCTGTTTTTT.

This rearrangement joins TRBV2 to TRBJ1-6; D is possibly TRBD1 (6 bases). Germline V gives CDR1 SNHLY, CDR2 FYNNEI. Deletions cut 6 bases from V and 9 bases from J, with 15 bases between. The CDR3 has 14 amino acids. The CDR3 region has the DNA TGTGCCAGCAGGGTAGGGGGAGTAGGTTCACCCCTCCACTTT. Protein: CASRVGGVGSPLHF.

This chain joins TRBV20-1 and TRBJ1-2; a possible D gene is TRBD1 (6 bases). The CDR3 is 13 amino acids. Per germline, CDR1 DFQATT and CDR2 SNEGSKA (reference sequence). V was shortened by 4 bases and J by 2 bases, with 11 bases between the two germline ends. The CDR3 loop is CSAIQGRNYGYTF. The CDR3 coding sequence is TGCAGTGCTATTCAGGGGAGGAACTATGGCTACACCTTC.

In its sample, this clonotype was seen a few times. V gene TRBV10-3 combines with J gene TRBJ1-1; D gene ambiguous. The CDR3 length is 15 residues. V gave up 2 bases and J gave up 2 bases, with 12 bases separating them. Germline assignment: CDR1 ENHRY and CDR2 SYGVKD. CDR3 DNA: TGTGCCATCAGTGAGGAACGGTCACATAACACTGAAGCTTTCTTT. Protein sequence: CAISEERSHNTEAFF.

This clonotype appeared once. The gene calls are TRBV7-7 and TRBJ2-1; D unclear. V lost 0 bases, J lost 8 bases, and 8 bases lay in between. Looked up from germline, CDR1 is SSHAT and CDR2 is FNYEAQ (reference sequence). The CDR3 contains 13 residues. The CDR3 DNA reads as TGTGCCAGCAGCTTAGCTTTGACGGATGAGCAGTTCTTC. This encodes CASSLALTDEQFF.

The gene calls are TRBV7-9 and TRBJ2-2; D remains unclear. Per germline, CDR1 SEHNR and CDR2 FQNEAQ (reference sequence). The CDR3 contains 12 residues. V dropped 5 bases and J dropped 7 bases, with 8 bases sitting between them. The CDR3 here is CASSIRVGELFF. CDR3 sequence (DNA): TGTGCCAGCAGCATCAGAGTCGGGGAGCTGTTTTTT.

This rearrangement joins TRBV20-1 to TRBJ2-5, with D possibly being TRBD1 (6 bases). Germline V CDR1 and CDR2: DFQATT, SNEGSKA (reference sequence). The CDR3 spans 13 residues. Trimming pared 3 bases from V and 2 bases from J, leaving 10 bases between. The CDR3 protein is CSASRQVQETQYF. The CDR3 nucleotides read TGCAGTGCTAGCCGACAGGTTCAAGAGACCCAGTACTTC.

The chain couples TRBV10-3 to TRBJ2-1; TRBD1 is a possible D gene (5 bases). Trimming stripped 0 bases from V and 9 bases from J, with 9 bases between. The CDR3 runs to 13 residues. The germline V gene encodes CDR1 ENHRY and CDR2 SYGVKD. CDR3 sequence: CAISESRDTEQFF. CDR3 nucleotide sequence: TGTGCCATCAGTGAGTCCAGGGATACTGAGCAGTTCTTC.

The chain combines TRBV5-4 with TRBJ2-5; no clear D gene. The CDR3 totals 14 residues. The V end was cut by 0 bases, the J end by 4 bases, with 10 bases between. Germline CDR1 is SGHNT and CDR2 is YYREEE (reference sequence). CDR3 loop: CASSLGIVGETQYF. The CDR3 DNA reads TGTGCCAGCAGCTTGGGCATCGTGGGAGAGACCCAGTACTTC.

V and J are TRBV20-1 and TRBJ2-5; TRBD1 agrees at 8 bases. The germline V gene encodes CDR1 DFQATT and CDR2 SNEGSKA (reference sequence). V was clipped by 6 bases and J by 3 bases; unmatched bases: 3. CDR3 length equals 12 residues. The CDR3 region has the DNA TGCAGTGCCACGACAGGGGAAGAGACCCAGTACTTC. This translates into CSATTGEETQYF.

Turning to this clonotype: Just one base apart from a much larger clone, this may be a read error. The CDR3: CASSISGGRSGTEAYF. The CDR3 DNA reads TGTGCCAGTAGTATCTCCGGGGGCAGAAGTGGGACTGAAGCTTACTTT. The chain joins TRBV19 to TRBJ1-1; possibly TRBD1 for D (6 bases). The CDR3 extends over 16 amino acids. Germline CDR1 is LNHDA and CDR2 is SQIVND (reference sequence).

This clonotype has a count of ten or more. The chain joins TRBV6-5 to TRBJ2-1; D gene uncertain. Trimming shortened V by 2 bases and J by 4 bases, and 12 bases separated the two germline ends. Per germline, CDR1 MNHEY and CDR2 SVGAGI. This CDR3 has 15 amino acids. The CDR3 coding sequence is TGTGCCAGCAGTTACATCCGCGGAAAGTACAATGAGCAGTTCTTC. Protein product: CASSYIRGKYNEQFF.

This clonotype was observed many times. The chain couples TRBV20-1 to TRBJ1-3, with unresolved D. The CDR3 is made up of 16 amino acids. The germline V gene has CDR1 DFQATT and CDR2 SNEGSKA (reference sequence). Trimming cost V 4 bases and J 3 bases, with 19 bases left between them. The CDR3 reads CSAMGIEETLGNTIYF. CDR3 DNA: TGCAGTGCTATGGGCATCGAGGAAACTCTTGGAAACACCATATATTTT.

The chain couples TRBV5-1 to TRBJ2-1, with D possibly being TRBD1 or TRBD2 (5 bases each). The CDR3 has 14 amino acids. Germline CDR1 SGHRS, CDR2 YFSETQ. V lost 0 bases and J lost 8, with 12 bases in between. Here the CDR3 reads CASSLEGSWDEQFF. The CDR3 DNA sequence: TGCGCCAGCAGCTTGGAGGGGAGTTGGGATGAGCAGTTCTTC. Full variable domain (remainder filled in from reference TRBV5-1 and TRBJ2-1): KAGVTQTPRYLIKTRGQQVTLSCSPISGHRSVSWYQQTPGQGLQFLFEYFSETQRNKGNFPGRFSGRQFSNSRSEMNVSTLELGDSALYLCASSLEGSWDEQFFGPGTRLTVL.

This clonotype was detected only a few times. This sequence joins TRBV7-6 and TRBJ2-5; possible D gene TRBD2, 6 bases. CDR1 and CDR2 from the germline V gene are SGHVS and FNYEAQ. The germline V and J ends were trimmed by 1 base and 2 bases, with 11 bases remaining between them. CDR3 length: 15 amino acids. CDR3 in amino acids: CASSLGAGLQETQYF. CDR3 bases: TGTGCCAGCAGCTTAGGCGCGGGGCTACAAGAGACCCAGTACTTC. The full variable domain, rest sourced from reference TRBV7-6 and TRBJ2-5, is GAGVSQSPRYKVTKRGQDVALRCDPISGHVSLYWYRQALGQGPEFLTYFNYEAQQDKSGLPNDRFSAERPEGSISTLTIQRTEQRDSAMYRCASSLGAGLQETQYFGPGTRLLVL.

There are many counts of this clonotype. The chain uses TRBV19 and TRBJ2-7; 7 bases fit TRBD2. This CDR3 region has 15 residues. V lost 5 bases to trimming and J lost 7 bases; unmatched junction nucleotides: 14. Germline loops: CDR1 LNHDA, CDR2 SQIVND (reference sequence). The CDR3 bases are TGTGCCAGTAGTTCCCCCCCGGGAGGATCGGGGGAGCAGTACTTC. Translation gives CASSSPPGGSGEQYF. Combining the CDR3 with reference TRBV19 and TRBJ2-7 gives the whole variable domain DGGITQSPKYLFRKEGQNVTLSCEQNLNHDAMYWYRQDPGQGLRLIYYSQIVNDFQKGDIAEGYSVSREKKESFPLTVTSAQKNPTAFYLCASSSPPGGSGEQYFGPGTRLTVT.

This clonotype was detected ten times or more. The chain combines TRBV7-2 with TRBJ2-3; TRBD2 matches at 7 bases. Looked up from germline, CDR1 is SGHTA and CDR2 is FQGNSA. Germline trimming cut 5 bases from V and 6 bases from J; bases unmatched to any gene: 11. The CDR3 sequence is 15 residues long. CDR3 bases: TGTGCCAGCAGCCCGGTAGCGGGCCAAATGGATACGCAGTATTTT. Amino acids: CASSPVAGQMDTQYF.

J is TRBJ2-3 and V is TRBV2; no clear D. V shed 0 bases and J shed 5 bases, with 12 bases lying between them. This CDR3 region has 15 residues. Germline CDR1 and CDR2: SNHLY and FYNNEI. In DNA form, the CDR3 reads TGTGCCAGCAGTGAAGCGGGTTTTTCCGTAGATACGCAGTATTTT. Its translation is CASSEAGFSVDTQYF.

The chain has TRBV19 and TRBJ2-7; 10 bases are shared with TRBD1. The CDR3 has 17 amino acids. J was trimmed by 2 bases and V by 8 bases; bases with no gene match: 15. Germline V gene lookup returns CDR1 LNHDA and CDR2 SQIVND (reference sequence). Here the CDR3 DNA reads TGTGCCAGTGCTAGAGGGGAGACAGGGGGCTTAACCTACGAGCAGTACTTC. This sequence encodes CASARGETGGLTYEQYF.